This T cell receptor (beta chain) was identified in a study of cytomegalovirus exposure and HLA in healthy donors. Study-level background: A prior study identified 117 million unique TCR beta sequences from 190 million or so T cells.

Study outcomes and limitations: Generally TCR sequences proved uncommon, though certain public TCRs appeared in numerous donors. Later on, a genetic analysis was performed. It linked a missense variant in DCLRE1C with V- and J-gene trimming of TCR beta. Diagnosis of cytomegalovirus status made by the classifier reportedly showed high specificity and sensitivity.

Vbeta (60) and Jbeta (13) primers were used in the PCR. Clones were read by immunoSEQ multiplex PCR, and TCRdb kept only the in-frame ones, dropping some. This sample has nearly 300,000 clones; roughly 89% occur once, and the top ten carry around 3.7%. The table lists this clone with a count of one. Its antigen is unknown. The V and J ends lost 0 bases and 4 bases respectively, with 11 bases between them. Germline V CDR1 and CDR2: SGHRS, YFSETQ. This CDR3 is 15 amino acids long. This rearrangement joins TRBV5-1 to TRBJ1-3; D is uncertain. Sequenced material: PBMCs. The clonotype was recovered from a middle-aged man in good health and CMV-seropositive. The chain's CDR3 is CASSLALASGNTIYF. The CDR3 DNA reads TGCGCCAGCAGCTTGGCCTTAGCCTCCGGAAACACCATATATTTT.